What follows is one TCR beta chain and its context. Generation of TCR beta cDNA was performed by 5'RACE template switching incorporating UMIs. TCRdb re-analyzed the 5' RACE reads; it lists each CDR3 protein once, without DNA. This table lists 200,000 to 300,000 distinct CDR3 sequences. This specimen belongs to a study of T cells expressing NK-cell markers. Study-level background: The TCR beta repertoires were obtained from sorted CD3+CD56+NKG2C+, CD3+CD56+NKG2C- and CD3+CD56-NKG2C+ T cells.

This CDR3 has 14 residues. Germline CDR1 reads SEHNR; CDR2 reads FQNEAQ (reference sequence). The chain is built from TRBV7-9 and TRBJ2-1; the TCRdb call, TRBD1, lacks DNA for checking. The TCR sequence derives from a man between 18 and 35 years old in good health. What was sequenced was blood T cells: a sorted CD56 or NKG2C T cell subset, CD4+ or CD8+ T cells, or bulk PBMC T cells (not recorded which). CDR3 loop: CASSARDMMNEQFF.